The 18 T cell receptor beta chains below come from one sample, sequenced in a study of blood T cell repertoires in COVID-19. Profiled with immunoSEQ multiplex PCR; TCRdb holds only in-frame clones, not every one. The sample records under 400,000 clones, almost 90% being singletons. Sequencing input: peripheral blood. These receptors originate from a woman in her 30s with COVID-19, enrolled during active disease.

The chain couples TRBV19 to TRBJ1-5, with 8 bases lining up with TRBD1. Losses at the gene ends were 2 bases for V and 5 bases for J; bases not matched to a gene: 8. CDR1 and CDR2 (germline): LNHDA, SQIVND (reference sequence). CDR3 size: 16 residues. This CDR3 reads CASSILFRGLYQPQHF. The CDR3 DNA sequence: TGTGCCAGTAGTATACTCTTCAGGGGGCTGTATCAGCCCCAGCATTTT. Full variable domain (outside the CDR3, taken from reference TRBV19 and TRBJ1-5): DGGITQSPKYLFRKEGQNVTLSCEQNLNHDAMYWYRQDPGQGLRLIYYSQIVNDFQKGDIAEGYSVSREKKESFPLTVTSAQKNPTAFYLCASSILFRGLYQPQHFGDGTRLSIL.

The V call is TRBV18, the J call TRBJ1-2, with D hard to call. This CDR3 comprises 14 residues. Trimming took 4 bases from V and 7 from J, leaving 16 bases between them. Germline CDR1 and CDR2: KGHSH and LQKENI. CDR3: CASSQDTGLGGYTF. CDR3 bases: TGTGCCAGCTCACAGGATACGGGATTAGGTGGCTACACCTTC.

This chain connects TRBV3-1 (or the pseudogene TRBV3-2) to TRBJ1-6; D possibly corresponds to TRBD1 (5 bases). CDR3 length equals 15 residues. Trimming shortened V by 4 bases and J by 7 bases, and 14 bases separated the two germline ends. CDR1 and CDR2 from the germline V gene are LGHDT and YNNKEL (reference sequence). The CDR3 region is CASSPRGGGNSPLHF. Here the CDR3 DNA reads TGTGCCAGCAGCCCTCGGGGGGGAGGGAATTCACCCCTCCACTTT.

This sequence joins TRBV15 and TRBJ2-1; 14 bases are shared with TRBD2. This CDR3 has 18 amino acids. The trim removed 5 bases at V and 7 bases at J, leaving 13 bases unmatched. Germline V gene sequence: CDR1 LNHNV, CDR2 YYDKDF (reference sequence). This CDR3 is CATSPHGTSGSLLNEQFF. The DNA of the CDR3 is TGTGCCACCAGCCCCCACGGGACTAGCGGGAGTTTATTAAATGAGCAGTTCTTC.

The chain joins TRBV7-8 to TRBJ2-3; 7 bases are shared with TRBD2. The germline V gene has CDR1 SGHVS and CDR2 FQNEAQ. The CDR3 covers 16 residues. V gave up 5 bases and J gave up 2 bases; unmatched junction bases: 10. The CDR3: CASSPASGRFTDTQYF. Written as DNA, the CDR3 is TGTGCCAGCAGCCCGGCTAGCGGAAGATTCACAGATACGCAGTATTTT.

The table lists this clone with many counts. CDR3 sequence reads: CASSQDRGHEQFF. As DNA, the CDR3 is TGTGCCAGCAGCCAAGACCGAGGGCATGAGCAGTTCTTC. J is TRBJ2-1 and V is TRBV14, with TRBD2 as a possible D gene (5 bases). This CDR3 has 13 amino acids. V shed 0 bases and J shed 8 bases, with 8 bases lying between them. Per germline, CDR1 SGHDN and CDR2 FVKESK. The variable domain in full, completed from reference TRBV14 and TRBJ2-1, reads EAGVTQFPSHSVIEKGQTVTLRCDPISGHDNLYWYRRVMGKEIKFLLHFVKESKQDESGMPNNRFLAERTGGTYSTLKVQPAELEDSGVYFCASSQDRGHEQFFGPGTRLTVL.

The rearrangement joins TRBV7-2 to TRBJ2-1; TRBD2 matches 12 bases. This CDR3 is built from 17 residues. The germline V gene encodes CDR1 SGHTA and CDR2 FQGNSA. V lost 1 base, J lost 7 bases, and 8 bases stayed unmatched. CDR3 residues: CASSLEGTSGRTNEQFF. The CDR3 DNA follows: TGTGCCAGCAGCTTAGAGGGGACTAGCGGGCGGACAAATGAGCAGTTCTTC. Filled out from reference TRBV7-2 and TRBJ2-1, the complete variable domain reads GAGVSQSPSNKVTEKGKDVELRCDPISGHTALYWYRQSLGQGLEFLIYFQGNSAPDKSGLPSDRFSAERTGGSVSTLTIQRTQQEDSAVYLCASSLEGTSGRTNEQFFGPGTRLTVL.

V usage is TRBV2 and J usage is TRBJ2-3; 8 nucleotides line up with TRBD2. The CDR3 extends over 15 amino acids. CDR1 SNHLY and CDR2 FYNNEI come from the germline V gene. V was pared by 5 bases and J by 2 bases, with 6 bases of the junction left unmatched. This chain's CDR3 is CASSIERGPTDTQYF. The DNA of the CDR3 is TGTGCCAGCAGTATCGAGCGGGGGCCCACAGATACGCAGTATTTT. The entire variable domain, with the rest obtained from reference TRBV2 and TRBJ2-3, is as follows: EPEVTQTPSHQVTQMGQEVILRCVPISNHLYFYWYRQILGQKVEFLVSFYNNEISEKSEIFDDQFSVERPDGSNFTLKIRSTKLEDSAMYFCASSIERGPTDTQYFGPGTRLTVL.

This CDR3 is CASSQGQNNSPLHF. The CDR3 coding sequence is TGTGCCAGCAGCCAGGGACAGAATAATTCACCCCTCCACTTT. The chain links TRBV7-9 to TRBJ1-6, with 7 bases that match TRBD1. After removal of 5 bases from V and 5 bases from J, the junction contained 3 bases not matched to a gene. The length of the CDR3 is 14 residues. Germline values: CDR1 SEHNR, CDR2 FQNEAQ (reference sequence). Filled out from reference TRBV7-9 and TRBJ1-6, the complete variable domain reads DTGVSQNPRHKITKRGQNVTFRCDPISEHNRLYWYRQTLGQGPEFLTYFQNEAQLEKSRLLSDRFSAERPKGSFSTLEIQRTEQGDSAMYLCASSQGQNNSPLHFGNGTRLTVT.

The rearrangement links TRBV19 to TRBJ2-3, with 7 positions matching TRBD1. In germline, CDR1 is LNHDA, CDR2 SQIVND (reference sequence). The CDR3 consists of 15 residues. Trimming cost V 6 bases and J 1 base; bases outside gene matches: 7. This CDR3 is CASRDRDRGTDTQYF. In DNA, the CDR3 is TGTGCCAGTAGGGACCGGGACAGAGGCACAGATACGCAGTATTTT.

The chain carries TRBV6-5 and TRBJ1-2; TRBD1 aligns across 7 bases. Germline CDR1 reads MNHEY; CDR2 reads SVGAGI. V shed 6 bases and J 7 bases; nucleotides not matched to a gene: 11. The CDR3 is 14 residues long. CDR3 residues: CASSDPGTAFGYTF. The CDR3 nucleotides are TGTGCCAGCAGCGATCCCGGGACAGCCTTTGGCTACACCTTC.

As for this clone: Other nucleotide sequences in the sample specify the same CDR3. V usage is TRBV3-1 (or the pseudogene TRBV3-2) and J usage is TRBJ1-2, with TRBD1 as a possible D gene (5 bases). Trimming shortened V by 3 bases and J by 4 bases, and 9 bases separated the two germline ends. Per germline, CDR1 LGHDT and CDR2 YNNKEL (reference sequence). The length of the CDR3 is 13 residues. The CDR3 is CASSQGGGYGYTF. CDR3 in DNA: TGTGCCAGCAGCCAGGGGGGTGGCTATGGCTACACCTTC.

The genes are TRBV28 and TRBJ2-1; tentative D call: TRBD2 (5 bases). CDR1 and CDR2 from the germline V gene are MDHEN and SYDVKM. CDR3 length equals 14 residues. Trimming cost V 3 bases and J 7 bases, with 13 bases left between them. For the CDR3, the DNA is TGTGCCAGCAGTTTCAGGCGGGTAGGTAATGAGCAGTTCTTC. Its translation is CASSFRRVGNEQFF.

V and J are TRBV3-1 (or the pseudogene TRBV3-2) and TRBJ2-5, with a tentative D call TRBD2 (7 bases). The CDR3 contains 14 residues. V lost 5 bases and J 3 bases, leaving 13 bases between the germline ends. Germline V gene data show CDR1 as LGHDT and CDR2 as YNNKEL (reference sequence). This CDR3 is CASSVRGGKETQYF. The CDR3 region has the DNA TGTGCCAGCAGCGTAAGGGGGGGGAAAGAGACCCAGTACTTC.

The chain recombines TRBV5-4 with TRBJ2-5; D is uncertain. Germline CDR1 SGHNT, CDR2 YYREEE (reference sequence). V was clipped by 0 bases and J by 5 bases, with 8 bases between them. The CDR3 sequence is 13 residues long. CDR3 bases: TGTGCCAGCAGCTTGGACCCCGGGGAGACCCAGTACTTC. Encoded protein: CASSLDPGETQYF.

The chain carries TRBV18 and TRBJ2-1, with TRBD1 identical over 7 bases. After removal of 1 base from V and 7 bases from J, the junction contained 7 bases not matched to a gene. Germline V gives CDR1 KGHSH, CDR2 LQKENI. The CDR3 runs 15 residues. CDR3 DNA: TGTGCCAGCTCACCACAGGACAGGCCAGTTAATGAGCAGTTCTTC. Amino acid sequence: CASSPQDRPVNEQFF.

The V and J genes are TRBV6-1 and TRBJ2-5; TRBD1 agrees at 9 bases. CDR3 size: 15 residues. The germline CDR1 and CDR2 sequences are MNHNS and SASEGT. V shed 3 bases and J 1 base; nucleotides not matched to a gene: 3. CDR3 bases: TGTGCCAGCAGTGAGGGACAGGGCTTCCAAGAGACCCAGTACTTC. This encodes CASSEGQGFQETQYF.

V and J are TRBV9 and TRBJ1-3; the D is unclear. The CDR3 sequence is 16 residues long. The V gene's germline CDR1 is SGDLS and CDR2 YYNGEE. The V and J ends lost 0 bases and 2 bases respectively, with 12 bases between them. CDR3 amino acids: CASSVAFGETGNTIYF. The DNA of the CDR3 is TGTGCCAGCAGCGTAGCATTCGGGGAAACTGGAAACACCATATATTTT.